The clone carrying this T cell receptor (beta chain) was recorded at least ten times. Its antigen remains unknown. The read stops 3 residues short of the end of the CDR3; the missing end is completed from the germline J gene. The CDR3 covers 15 residues. The germline V gene encodes CDR1 SGHRS and CDR2 YFSETQ. The junction had 7 bases not matched to a gene; V was cut back by 4 bases and J by 7 bases. These data originate in a study of T cell clonality in common variable immunodeficiency. Only in-frame clones appear in the TCRdb table, and some are missing; sequencing was by immunoSEQ multiplex PCR. The data show 40,000 or so clones, none appearing only once, with 5% to 6.5% held by the ten largest. Blood came from CVID subjects not ill and not taking immunomodulatory or immunosuppressive medication. Study-wide findings and caveats: Authors noted CVID clonality's cause needs subpopulation repertoire sequencing. CVID subjects showed higher TCRbeta clonality than healthy controls. In common variable immunodeficiency, TCR beta chains reportedly carried fewer deletions and N-nucleotide insertions.

Specimen: peripheral blood mononuclear cells. This sequence was found in a human donor with common variable immunodeficiency. The chain joins TRBV5-1 to TRBJ1-4, with 10 bases that match TRBD1. The DNA read from the CDR3 is TGCGCCAGCAGCGAAGGGACAGGGGAGGGTGAAAAA. Its protein is CASSEGTGEGEK. The whole CDR3 sequence reads CASSEGTGEGEKLFF.